The 21 T cell receptor beta chains presented below share a single source sample, sequenced in a study of T cells in women clearing cervical HPV infection. The assay was immunoSEQ multiplex PCR, and TCRdb's table has in-frame clones only and misses some. Its table records 46,000 or so clones. The sequencing sample was made of blood buffy coat. Every receptor here comes from a woman between 18 and 69 years old with a cervical HPV16 infection that either progressed to CIN3+ or cleared (not recorded which).

Note on this clone: Sequencing ends 3 residues short of the CDR3 end; the germline J gene provides the rest. The chain carries TRBV11-1 and TRBJ2-7; the D gene is possibly TRBD2 (5 bases). The CDR3 covers 15 residues. The V gene lost 1 base and the J gene lost 3 bases, with 13 bases spanning the gap. Germline CDR1 and CDR2: SGHAT and FQDESV (reference sequence). The CDR3 region is CASSLVYAGNYEQYF. The sequenced CDR3 bases are TGTGCCAGCAGCTTAGTGTACGCGGGTAACTACGAG.

On this clone itself: The read comes to an end 3 residues before the CDR3 does, leaving the germline J gene to fill in the end. The chain joins TRBV30 to TRBJ2-3; no firm D call. CDR1 is GTSNPN and CDR2 is SVGIG in the germline V gene (reference sequence). Deletions cut 3 bases from V and 2 bases from J, with 9 bases between. The CDR3 runs 13 residues. The sequenced part of the CDR3 DNA is TGTGCCTGGAGGCCTAGAGCCACAGATACG. Its protein product is CAWRPRATDT. The full-length CDR3 reads as CAWRPRATDTQYF. The variable domain in full, completed from reference TRBV30 and TRBJ2-3, reads SQTIHQWPATLVQPVGSPLSLECTVEGTSNPNLYWYRQAAGRGLQLLFYSVGIGQISSEVPQNLSASRPQDRQFILSSKKLLLSDSGFYLCAWRPRATDTQYFGPGTRLTVL.

In the case of this clone: The CDR3 end falls 3 residues outside the read, so it is completed with the germline J gene. The chain combines TRBV7-2 with TRBJ1-2; tentatively, D is TRBD1 (5 bases). Germline V gives CDR1 SGHTA, CDR2 FQGNSA. Trimming cost V 1 base and J 4 bases, with 10 bases left between them. The CDR3 runs to 14 residues. The covered CDR3 bases are TGTGCCAGCAGCTTAGAAATCGGGGGCTATGGC. It specifies CASSLEIGGYG. The full CDR3 reads CASSLEIGGYGYTF.

Remarks on this clone: The missing CDR3 end, 3 residues past where the read stops, is filled in from the germline J gene. This chain joins TRBV19 and TRBJ1-3; D gene uncertain. The CDR3 contains 15 residues. The ends were cut back, 7 bases at V and 4 bases at J, with 17 bases in the middle. CDR1 is LNHDA, CDR2 SQIVND, per germline (reference sequence). The CDR3 loop is CASTPRWQSGNTIYF. The sequenced part of the CDR3 DNA is TGTGCCAGTACCCCGAGGTGGCAATCAGGAAACACC. Looking up the rest from reference TRBV19 and TRBJ1-3 gives the full variable domain: DGGITQSPKYLFRKEGQNVTLSCEQNLNHDAMYWYRQDPGQGLRLIYYSQIVNDFQKGDIAEGYSVSREKKESFPLTVTSAQKNPTAFYLCASTPRWQSGNTIYFGEGSWLTVV.

A remark on this clone: The sequence runs out 3 residues before the end of the CDR3; the remainder is reconstructed from the germline J gene. J is TRBJ1-6 and V is TRBV2, with 9 positions matching TRBD1. The CDR3 loop spans 14 amino acids. V was pared by 6 bases and J by 9 bases, with 6 bases of the junction left unmatched. Germline assignment: CDR1 SNHLY and CDR2 FYNNEI. The CDR3 here is CASRQDRGGSPLHF. The DNA read from the CDR3 is TGTGCCAGCAGACAGGACAGGGGAGGTTCACCC.

For this clone: The CDR3 extends 3 residues past the end of the read, so its final part is completed from the germline J gene. This chain links TRBV19 with TRBJ1-1; D unclear. This CDR3 is 12 amino acids long. Looked up from germline, CDR1 is LNHDA and CDR2 is SQIVND (reference sequence). The CDR3 bases that were read are TGTGCCAGTAGTAAACACAGATTAGAA. Encoded protein: CASSKHRLE. From start to end, the CDR3 is CASSKHRLEAFF. The whole variable domain, filled in from reference TRBV19 and TRBJ1-1, reads DGGITQSPKYLFRKEGQNVTLSCEQNLNHDAMYWYRQDPGQGLRLIYYSQIVNDFQKGDIAEGYSVSREKKESFPLTVTSAQKNPTAFYLCASSKHRLEAFFGQGTRLTVV.

For this clone: The read comes to an end 3 residues before the CDR3 does, leaving the germline J gene to fill in the end. This rearrangement joins TRBV30 to TRBJ2-2; 8 nucleotides match TRBD2. V shed 1 base, J shed 4 bases, and the junction held 5 bases outside the gene matches. The CDR3 sequence is 15 residues long. Per the germline V gene, CDR1 is GTSNPN and CDR2 is SVGIG (reference sequence). The CDR3 loop reads CAWSDLGTSTGELFF. CDR3 DNA, as far as it was read: TGTGCCTGGAGTGACCTCGGGACTAGCACCGGGGAG.

Concerning this clone itself: From the germline J gene comes the end of the CDR3, since the read stops 3 residues before it. The rearrangement joins TRBV29-1 to TRBJ2-1, with TRBD1 matching 9 bases. Trimming cost V 6 bases and J 4 bases; bases outside gene matches: 4. Germline V gives CDR1 SQVTM, CDR2 ANQGSEA. The CDR3 runs 13 residues. The CDR3 sequence is CSVDRGIYNEQFF. The DNA read from the CDR3 is TGCAGCGTGGACAGGGGTATTTACAATGAG.

To note about this clone: The read is 3 residues too short to cover the CDR3 end, so that end is filled in from the germline J gene. The V call is TRBV6-1, the J call TRBJ2-3; perhaps TRBD1 as D (6 bases). From germline, CDR1 is MNHNS and CDR2 SASEGT. The CDR3 is made up of 14 amino acids. CDR3 residues: CASSDRTDQGTQYF. The CDR3 bases that were read are TGTGCCAGCAGTGATAGGACAGACCAGGGGACG.

CDR3 amino acids: CASSVQLGLYYGYTF. Incomplete CDR3 DNA: TGTGCCAGTAGTGTCCAGCTGGGCCTTTACTATGGC. The chain is built from TRBV19 and TRBJ1-2; D uncertain. The read finishes 3 residues shy of the CDR3 end, and the germline J gene is used to complete it. This CDR3 spans 15 amino acids. The germline gives CDR1 LNHDA, CDR2 SQIVND (reference sequence). V was trimmed by 5 bases and J by 3 bases, leaving 16 bases between them.

With respect to this clone: The read ends 3 residues early relative to the CDR3; the germline J gene fills the gap. This rearrangement joins TRBV5-6 to TRBJ2-5; TRBD1 might be the D (7 bases). Trimming shortened V by 2 bases and J by 5 bases, and 13 bases separated the two germline ends. Germline values: CDR1 SGHDT, CDR2 YYEEEE. The CDR3 is made up of 14 amino acids. The CDR3 DNA, read in part, is TGTGCCAGCAGCTTCGGAGGGGGCGGCGAGACC. Translating it yields CASSFGGGGET. The full CDR3 reads CASSFGGGGETQYF. Drawing the rest from reference TRBV5-6 and TRBJ2-5, the complete variable domain is DAGVTQSPTHLIKTRGQQVTLRCSPKSGHDTVSWYQQALGQGPQFIFQYYEEEERQRGNFPDRFSGHQFPNYSSELNVNALLLGDSALYLCASSFGGGGETQYFGPGTRLLVL.

In regard to this clone: The read falls 3 residues short of the CDR3 end, and the missing part is taken from the germline J gene. The chain has TRBV10-1 and TRBJ1-6, with D perhaps matching TRBD1 (5 bases). Germline-derived CDR1 and CDR2 are WNHNN and SYGVQD (reference sequence). The CDR3 spans 12 residues. Trimming cost V 7 bases and J 10 bases, with 11 bases left between them. CDR3 bases read: TGCGCCAGCACCGGGGGGGAATCACCC. Protein product: CASTGGESP. The CDR3 in its entirety is CASTGGESPLHF.

Regarding this clone: The read is 3 residues too short to cover the CDR3 end, so that end is filled in from the germline J gene. V usage is TRBV19 and J usage is TRBJ1-6; D remains unclear. The V gene's germline CDR1 is LNHDA and CDR2 SQIVND (reference sequence). The V end was cut by 6 bases, the J end by 7 bases, with 16 bases between. This CDR3 comprises 15 residues. CDR3 bases read: TGTGCCAGTAGGGAAGGTGGAAGGGTGAATTCACCC. This translates into CASREGGRVNSP. The whole CDR3 reads CASREGGRVNSPLHF.

The covered CDR3 bases are TGTGCCAGCCTCTTTTCGACAGGGAGCGAGACG. Its translation is CASLFSTGSET. The full CDR3 sequence reads CASLFSTGSETQYF. The chain carries TRBV2 and TRBJ2-3, with 7 positions matching TRBD1. The CDR3 is cut off 3 residues early in the read; its end comes from the germline J gene. The CDR3 runs 14 residues. The V gene's germline CDR1 is SNHLY and CDR2 FYNNEI.

Comments on this clone: With the read ending 3 residues before the CDR3 end, the germline J gene is used to fill in that end. The chain is built from TRBV13 and TRBJ1-1, with D perhaps TRBD1 (5 bases). Between the trimmed V and J ends, which lost 6 bases and 1 base, there was a span of 15 bases. This CDR3 has 15 amino acids. Germline V gives CDR1 PRHDT, CDR2 FYEKMQ (reference sequence). The CDR3 bases that were read are TGTGCCAGCAGAGTCCGGGGGGGGAGGAACACTGAA. It encodes CASRVRGGRNTE. The CDR3 reads in full as CASRVRGGRNTEAFF.

Notes on this clone: With the read ending 3 residues before the CDR3 end, the germline J gene is used to fill in that end. The chain carries TRBV2 and TRBJ2-7; 9 nucleotides line up with TRBD2. The CDR3 runs 14 residues. Germline lookup yields CDR1 SNHLY and CDR2 FYNNEI. J gave up 5 bases and V 7 bases, and 9 bases lay outside the gene matches. The part of the CDR3 DNA that was read is TGTGCCAGCACGAAGGCGGGAGGGAAAGACGAG. This codes for CASTKAGGKDE. The whole CDR3 region reads CASTKAGGKDEQYF.

As to this clone: The read is 3 residues too short to cover the CDR3 end, so that end is filled in from the germline J gene. V gene TRBV5-1 combines with J gene TRBJ2-7, with 9 nucleotides matching TRBD2. Trimming took 1 base from V and 5 from J; bases not matched to a gene: 7. This CDR3 comprises 15 residues. From germline, CDR1 is SGHRS and CDR2 YFSETQ. This chain's CDR3 is CASSLTGLASHEQYF. The sequenced CDR3 bases are TGCGCCAGCAGCTTGACGGGACTAGCATCCCACGAG.

With regard to this clone: The read terminates 3 residues before the CDR3 end, so the remaining end is supplied by the germline J gene. The V call is TRBV29-1, the J call TRBJ1-1; 9 bases agree with TRBD1. The ends lost 7 bases at V and 1 base at J; junction bases unmatched: 4. The germline V gene has CDR1 SQVTM and CDR2 ANQGSEA. The CDR3 extends over 13 amino acids. CDR3 protein: CSATDRGNTEAFF. The CDR3 DNA, read in part, is TGCAGCGCCACGGACAGGGGGAACACTGAA. The variable domain in full, completed from reference TRBV29-1 and TRBJ1-1, reads SAVISQKPSRDICQRGTSLTIQCQVDSQVTMMFWYRQQPGQSLTLIATANQGSEATYESGFVIDKFPISRPNLTFSTLTVSNMSPEDSSIYLCSATDRGNTEAFFGQGTRLTVV.

About this clone: The read ends 3 residues before the CDR3 terminus; that terminus is restored from the germline J gene. The V call is TRBV2, the J call TRBJ1-1; D perhaps matches TRBD1 (5 bases). The CDR3 has 14 amino acids. Trimming removed 6 bases from V and 3 bases from J, with 14 bases in between. CDR1 SNHLY and CDR2 FYNNEI come from the germline V gene. CDR3 sequence reads: CASRGELEDTEAFF. The sequenced CDR3 bases are TGTGCCAGCAGAGGGGAACTGGAAGACACTGAA.

About this clone: Sequencing ends 3 residues short of the CDR3 end; the germline J gene provides the rest. V usage is TRBV5-4 and J usage is TRBJ2-2; D call uncertain. CDR3 length equals 15 residues. CDR1 is SGHNT and CDR2 is YYREEE in the germline V gene (reference sequence). V was trimmed by 0 bases and J by 7 bases, leaving 13 bases between them. The CDR3 bases that were read are TGTGCCAGCAGCTTGGGTTTGCAGGAGATCGGGGAG. This encodes CASSLGLQEIGE. The complete CDR3 sequence is CASSLGLQEIGELFF.

As regards this clone: Sequence at one end of the junction differs from germline and may be a read error. The read stops 3 residues short of the end of the CDR3; the missing end is completed from the germline J gene. This chain links TRBV7-7 with TRBJ2-7; maybe TRBD2 (5 bases). This CDR3 contains 13 residues. CDR1 and CDR2 from the germline V gene are SSHAT and FNYEAQ (reference sequence). The CDR3 sequence: CASSLAFAYEQYF. The covered CDR3 bases are TGTGCTAGCAGCTTAGCGTTCGCCTACGAG.